The sequence of this T cell receptor (beta chain) was determined in a study of blood T cell repertoires in COVID-19 (dated by TCRdb to 2019 to 2021). With respect to the entire study: Samples covering the acute and convalescent phases of COVID-19 were provided by collaborators in the United States, Italy and Spain. The prospective study material was composed of cDNA or gDNA derived from T cells, B-cell-depleted T cells, or PBMCs. Subjects who had been exposed to COVID-19, were actively infected with it, or had recovered from it provided the deeply sampled blood TCRbeta repertoires that made up the dataset. The repertoires were made available in a free public database intended to serve as a resource for research on the immune response to SARS-CoV-2. Samples came from the ongoing ImmuneRACE study (first 160 participants) plus 1,254 subjects from 6 global collaborators. The sample metadata nearly always contained a de-identified subject ID, COVID-19 status, age in years and sex. Where available, HLA class I and class II types were obtained from metadata supplied by the sample provider rather than from assay-based typing.

Cut back by 4 bases and 4 bases, the V and J ends lie 11 bases apart. CDR1 and CDR2, per the germline V gene, are SGDLS and YYNGEE. The CDR3 starts with the cysteine, ends with the phenylalanine, and has 13 residues. Only CDR3 DNA is held: 39 bases, read in frame from base 1. The immunoSEQ Assay, a bias-controlled multiplex PCR, was used to amplify TCRbeta CDR3 regions from genomic DNA. Processing in the source paper ran as follows. Within the assay, amplification of reference gene primers was used to estimate how many nucleated cells each sample contained. To quantify the absolute abundance of each unique TCRbeta CDR3 rearrangement, sequence reads were collapsed and filtered. For each sample, productive Simpson clonality was calculated by taking the square root of Simpson's diversity index across productive rearrangements. TCRdb re-hosts the immuneACCESS table, in-frame sequences only. Its copies lack some clones; in the studies checked, an unresolved V gene accounts for under half of them, and the cause for the rest is not known. V, J and clone size were drawn from that table, and D and trimming were deduced from the DNA. This sample is represented by about 41,000 clones; nearly 90% of them were singletons. About 4.3% of the sample belongs to the ten largest clones.

The full study reports these points: Clinical and demographic metadata were provided uncurated, with the amount varying by source and participant.

The collaborating institutions used their own protocols to collect whole blood in K2EDTA tubes. For TCRbeta analysis, collaborators shipped samples as frozen whole blood, isolated PBMCs, or DNA extracted from either of those sample types. As regards this clone: Its target antigen remains unknown. No much larger clone is present one base from it, and per-base qualities are unavailable.

The chain links TRBV9 with TRBJ1-1, with TRBD1 perhaps the D gene, on 6 matching bases. This clonotype was obtained from a man between 60 and 75 years old with acute or convalescent COVID-19. Material: peripheral blood. The DNA sequence follows: TGTGCCAGCAGCCCGGACAGCTCCACTGAAGCTTTCTTT. It translates as CASSPDSSTEAFF.